The present entry profiles one T cell receptor (beta chain) with its context. Method: immunoSEQ multiplex PCR; TCRdb's copy keeps in-frame clones and lacks some. This table holds roughly 2,000,000 clones, 93% found once. The data stem from a study of shared clonotypes between healthy human individuals. Selected positively for CCR7 and CD45RO-negative, naive CD8 cells excluded terminally differentiated effector memory CD45RA+ cells. Germline V lookup: CDR1 KGHSH, CDR2 LQKENI. This CDR3 has 20 residues. Losses at the gene ends were 0 bases for V and 1 base for J; bases not matched to a gene: 14. This chain connects TRBV18 to TRBJ2-5, with TRBD2 identical over 10 bases. Sequenced sample: naive CD8+ T cells from PBMCs. This TCR came from a man younger than 35 in good health. Some clones in this sample may be carry-over from other donors' samples. CDR3 sequence (DNA): TGTGCCAGCTCACCACCAGCGCTAGCGGGAGTAAGAACGATCCAAGAGACCCAGTACTTC. It translates to CASSPPALAGVRTIQETQYF.